This T cell receptor (beta chain) was captured in a study of T cells in Graves' hyperthyroidism and ophthalmopathy. Study-level points and caveats: Also found in blood were most expanded thyroid clonotypes above 0.001.

The CDR3 regions of TCR beta were amplified from RNA transcripts. HTBI primers were employed in a first-round RT-PCR of the TCR CDR3. TCRdb re-analysed the multiplex PCR reads in MiXCR, keeping a single row per CDR3 protein. This repertoire shows some 340,000 distinct CDR3 sequences, approximately 15% found once; its top ten account for almost 35%. The V and J ends lost 5 bases and 7 bases, in that order; junction bases with no gene match: 5. The CDR3 is 14 amino acids. This clonotype was counted many times. What it recognizes is unknown. It was uncontrolled infection, other autoimmune disease, pregnancy or lactation that excluded patients. Diagnoses were made from clinical symptoms, serum measures (thyroxine and TRAb), thyroid ultrasound and orbital computed tomography.

Sequencing was performed on blood. The chain recombines TRBV12-3 or TRBV12-4 with TRBJ1-6; 7 bases agree with TRBD1. This clonotype originated in a woman aged 40-49 years with Graves' ophthalmopathy. As DNA, the CDR3 is TGTGCCAGCAGTCTCGCAGGGGGGAATTCACCCCTCCACTTT. Translation: CASSLAGGNSPLHF.